This TCR beta chain was identified in a study of shared clonotypes between healthy human individuals. Sorted-subset replicate PCR reactions were performed with about 210 ng DNA, corresponding to roughly 27,000 T cell genomes. Produced via immunoSEQ multiplex PCR; TCRdb's table is partial and in-frame only. The sample lists some 2,000,000 clones; 85% to 95% were seen once. Study-level results: Relative to their counterparts shared across all four donors, non-shared clonotypes exhibited diminished generation probabilities.

This clone was seen just once. Antigen unknown. This receptor was obtained from a man younger than 35 in good health. Sequenced sample: naive CD4+ T cells sorted from blood. As to subset: CD45RA+ positively selected.

The CDR3 DNA reads as TGTGCCAGCAGCTCCGGGACTAGCGGCTACAATGAGCAGTTCTTC. This gives the protein CASSSGTSGYNEQFF. The chain couples TRBV11-3 to TRBJ2-1, with 11 bases aligning to TRBD2. Trimming took 4 bases from V and 3 from J; bases not matched to a gene: 2. The germline V gene encodes CDR1 SGHNT and CDR2 YENEEA. CDR3 length: 15 residues.